Included here is one T cell receptor beta chain sequence, with context. The entry originates in a study of blood T cells in healthy people across ages. Primed by a sample-barcoded 5' primer and a J-beta primer mix, a second PCR proceeded for 7 to 11 cycles. TCRdb reprocessed the 5' RACE reads via MiXCR and lists one record per CDR3 protein. The sample lists some 1.4 million distinct CDR3 sequences, roughly 40% occurring once. The CDR3 loop spans 16 amino acids. The germline V gene encodes CDR1 MDHEN and CDR2 SYDVKM. Trimming pared 3 bases from V and 2 bases from J, leaving 16 bases between. Sequenced input: blood. This clonotype originated in a woman aged 18-35 years in good health. V and J are TRBV28 and TRBJ1-1; D is perhaps TRBD1 (5 bases). The CDR3 nucleotides are TGTGCCAGCAGTTTGCCGTCGGGACGGCTAAACACTGAAGCTTTCTTT. Translating it yields CASSLPSGRLNTEAFF.